These T cell receptor beta chains were read from a single sample in a study of blood T cell repertoires in COVID-19. Sequencing was performed with immunoSEQ multiplex PCR; in TCRdb, only in-frame clones are kept and a portion is missing. The profile covers 140,000 or so clones, with more than 60% appearing a single time and roughly 2% taken by the ten largest. The specimen sequenced was peripheral blood. The source is a woman aged 55-69 years with acute or convalescent COVID-19. The CDR3 runs from the conserved cysteine through the conserved F or W. The D gene is left open where the match is weak. Some rows mark clone size as missing; the rest say once, few, many or name a class of expanded clone.

TRBJ1-2 TRBV7-8 . . CASSAITTANYGYTF TGTGCCAGCAGCGCAATTACTACGGCTAACTATGGCTACACCTTC
TRBJ2-7 TRBV29-1 . . CSVEGNRAPEQYF TGCAGCGTTGAAGGGAACAGGGCGCCCGAGCAGTACTTC
TRBJ2-7 TRBV6-5 TRBD2 . CASSSPGLAGTEQYF TGTGCCAGCAGTTCCCCGGGACTAGCGGGTACCGAGCAGTACTTC
TRBJ1-2 TRBV30 TRBD1 . CAWSVSTGQRTNGYTF TGTGCCTGGAGTGTATCTACGGGACAGCGGACTAATGGCTACACCTTC
TRBJ2-7 TRBV5-4 . . CASSLASDYEQYF TGTGCCAGCAGCTTGGCTAGCGACTACGAGCAGTACTTC
TRBJ1-2 TRBV5-6 . . CASSLAAGGGYGYTF TGTGCCAGCAGCTTGGCCGCGGGAGGGGGCTATGGCTACACCTTC
TRBJ2-7 TRBV28 TRBD2 . CASSLWREGLYEQYF TGTGCCAGCAGTTTATGGCGGGAGGGTCTCTACGAGCAGTACTTC
TRBJ2-5 TRBV27 TRBD2 . CASSSHPGTSNNQETQYF TGTGCCAGCAGTTCACATCCCGGGACTAGCAATAATCAAGAGACCCAGTACTTC
TRBJ2-4 TRBV28 TRBD2 . CASSRATSGKNIQYF TGTGCCAGCAGTAGGGCGACTAGCGGGAAAAACATTCAGTACTTC
TRBJ2-7 TRBV7-2 TRBD2 . CASSLRTSGRSLSYEQYF TGTGCCAGCAGCTTAAGGACTAGCGGGAGATCCCTCTCCTACGAGCAGTACTTC
TRBJ2-3 TRBV19 TRBD1 . CASSFRTGATRDTQYF TGTGCCAGTAGTTTTAGGACAGGGGCGACGAGGGATACGCAGTATTTT
TRBJ2-3 TRBV30 TRBD1 . CAWGQEATDTQYF TGTGCCTGGGGACAGGAGGCCACAGATACGCAGTATTTT
TRBJ1-2 TRBV30 TRBD1 . CAWSGTGRAYTF TGTGCCTGGAGCGGGACAGGGAGGGCCTACACCTTC
TRBJ2-7 TRBV11-3 TRBD1 . CASAMGGTGGHEQYF TGTGCCAGCGCCATGGGCGGGACAGGGGGGCACGAGCAGTACTTC
TRBJ1-1 TRBV20-1 . few CSAREGHEAFF TGCAGTGCTAGAGAGGGCCATGAAGCTTTCTTT
TRBJ1-1 TRBV28 TRBD1 once CASSGTVVGEAFF TGTGCCAGCAGCGGGACAGTTGTTGGGGAAGCTTTCTTT
TRBJ2-7 TRBV6-2/TRBV6-3 TRBD2 . CASSYPQREASYEQYF TGTGCCAGCAGTTACCCCCAGCGGGAGGCGTCCTACGAGCAGTACTTC